This paragraph reports one T cell receptor beta chain. Antigen specificity is unknown. Findings and limits, study-wide: In terms of TCR gene usage, tumor memory CD4+ T cells clustered together with blood and lymph node memory CD4+ cells, as well as with lymph node naive CD4+ cells.

In TCRdb, the 5' RACE reads were re-called with MiXCR into one record per CDR3 protein. The repertoire includes 9,500 to 13,000 distinct CDR3 sequences, around 46% of them detected once, and around 12% sits in the top ten. The sample consisted of tumor-infiltrating naive CD4+ T cells sorted from the breast tumor. Subset denoted: naive CD4+ T cells, CD4+CD45RA+CD25-. The sequence was collected from a female donor with breast cancer.

CDR3 protein: CASSSGVRGRFIYEQYF. As DNA, the CDR3 is TGTGCCAGCAGTTCCGGGGTTCGTGGGAGGTTTATCTACGAGCAGTACTTC. The gene calls are TRBV12-3 or TRBV12-4 and TRBJ2-7, with TRBD2 as a possible D gene (6 bases). This CDR3 spans 17 amino acids. V was shortened by 4 bases and J by 3 bases, with 22 bases between the two germline ends.